This T cell receptor (beta chain) was recorded in a study of response to subunit inactivated influenza vaccine. Overall study results and limits: That few new T cells are recruited by each seasonal influenza vaccination was the authors' suggestion.

CDR3 size: 13 residues. Trimming removed 5 bases from V and 6 bases from J; junction bases left unmatched: 9. Germline assignment: CDR1 DFQATT and CDR2 SNEGSKA (reference sequence). MiXCR was run by TCRdb on the RT-PCR reads, yielding one entry per CDR3 protein. The data hold approximately 530,000 distinct CDR3 sequences, with under 9% observed a single time. On this clonotype itself: Its antigen is still unknown.

This material consisted of PBMCs from blood, taken around 25 months after vaccination. The TCR sequence derives from a man in his fifties or sixties who received an inactivated influenza vaccine. The chain recombines TRBV20-1 with TRBJ2-7, with 8 bases that match TRBD1. CDR3 region: CSAPVRTGREQYF. The CDR3 bases are TGCAGTGCTCCCGTCCGGACAGGGCGCGAGCAGTACTTC.